Listed here is a single T cell receptor (beta chain). The data derive from a study of graft-versus-host responses after intestinal transplantation. Trimming shortened V by 2 bases and J by 5 bases, and 16 bases separated the two germline ends. There are 15 residues in the CDR3. Germline loops: CDR1 SGHRS, CDR2 YFSETQ. Profiling relied on immunoSEQ multiplex PCR, and the TCRdb table lists in-frame clones only, not all of them. This table has roughly 99,000 clones, about 82% appearing once. The starting material was PBMCs, obtained 255 days after intestinal transplant. The TCR sequence derives from a human patient who received an intestinal transplant, so some T cells may come from the graft donor. The chain joins TRBV5-1 to TRBJ2-5; D ambiguous. The CDR3, as DNA: TGCGCCAGCAGCTTTAAGCGTGCCCCGACGGAGACCCAGTACTTC. It translates to CASSFKRAPTETQYF.